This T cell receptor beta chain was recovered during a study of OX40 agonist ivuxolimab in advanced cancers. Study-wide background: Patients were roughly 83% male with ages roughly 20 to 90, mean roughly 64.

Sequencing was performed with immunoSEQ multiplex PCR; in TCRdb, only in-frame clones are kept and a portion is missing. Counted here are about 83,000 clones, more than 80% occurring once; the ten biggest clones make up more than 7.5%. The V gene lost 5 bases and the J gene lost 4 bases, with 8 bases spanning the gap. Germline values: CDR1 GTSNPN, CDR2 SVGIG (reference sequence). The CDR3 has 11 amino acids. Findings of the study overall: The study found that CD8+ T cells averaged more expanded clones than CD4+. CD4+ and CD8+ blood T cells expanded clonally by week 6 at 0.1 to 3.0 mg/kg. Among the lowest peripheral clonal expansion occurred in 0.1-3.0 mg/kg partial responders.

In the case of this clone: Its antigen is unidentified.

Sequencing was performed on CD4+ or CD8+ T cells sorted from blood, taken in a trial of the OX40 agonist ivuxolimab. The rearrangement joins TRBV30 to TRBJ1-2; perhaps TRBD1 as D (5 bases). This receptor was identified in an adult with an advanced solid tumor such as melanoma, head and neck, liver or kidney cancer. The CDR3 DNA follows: TGTGCCTGGGCGACAGCCTATGGCTACACCTTC. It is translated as CAWATAYGYTF.